This TCR beta chain is drawn from a study of T-cell memory formation after mild COVID-19. Study conclusions and caveats: Contracting CD4+ clones sat mainly in CM and EM; CD8+ in EMRA.

CDR1 is SEHNR and CDR2 is FQNEAQ in the germline V gene (reference sequence). The CDR3 runs 16 residues. The V and J ends lost 7 bases and 0 bases respectively, with 16 bases between them. Via MiXCR, TCRdb re-called the 5' RACE reads, giving one row per CDR3 protein. The sample consists of about 38,000 distinct CDR3 sequences, about an eighth of them appearing once. This clonotype is classed as medium-sized (0.01 to 0.1%). Its antigen is undetermined. This receptor was identified in a man aged 18-30 years who had mild COVID-19 (a few samples of this study predate the infection). Cell type and time point are not known. Sequencing input: PBMCs or a T cell subset sorted from them (not recorded which). The chain uses TRBV7-9 and TRBJ2-4; D gene unclear. CDR3 coding DNA: TGTGCCAGCACCCCTCCAGAGGAACTAGCCAAAAACATTCAGTACTTC. It yields the protein CASTPPEELAKNIQYF.